This is a list of T cell receptor beta chains from one sample in a study of T cells in Graves' hyperthyroidism and ophthalmopathy. Using its own MiXCR run on the multiplex PCR reads, TCRdb lists one record per CDR3 protein. The table records 560,000 or so distinct CDR3 sequences, just under 20% of them present only once. Sequencing was done on a sample of blood. The receptors shown here come from a man aged 40-49 years with Graves' ophthalmopathy. Each CDR3 is given with its conserved first and last residue. A D gene is named only where the DNA matches it firmly.

d_call: .; v_call: TRBV6-2/TRBV6-3; cdr3_aa: CASRPRGESTDTQYF
d_call: TRBD1; v_call: TRBV7-8; cdr3_aa: CASSSLARGLPDTQYF
d_call: .; v_call: TRBV2; cdr3_aa: CASSVREDYGYTF
d_call: .; v_call: TRBV12-3/TRBV12-4; cdr3_aa: CASSLAAASTDTQYF
d_call: TRBD2; v_call: TRBV20-1; cdr3_aa: CSASKLAGVSYEQYF
d_call: .; v_call: TRBV7-3; cdr3_aa: CASSLGGDEQFF
d_call: TRBD2; v_call: TRBV7-8; cdr3_aa: CASSLGTSGGPYGQETQYF
d_call: TRBD1; v_call: TRBV20-1; cdr3_aa: CSADITGARGDGYTF
d_call: .; v_call: TRBV3-1; cdr3_aa: CASGEVVGNSPLHF
d_call: TRBD2; v_call: TRBV20-1; cdr3_aa: CSASPGLALYEQYF
d_call: .; v_call: TRBV5-1; cdr3_aa: CASSPFGSGVDEQFF
d_call: TRBD1; v_call: TRBV6-1; cdr3_aa: CASSEGRQGLAKNIQYF
d_call: .; v_call: TRBV6-2/TRBV6-3; cdr3_aa: CASSGGSGEPYF
d_call: TRBD1; v_call: TRBV12-3/TRBV12-4; cdr3_aa: CASRDRGIGTIYF
d_call: .; v_call: TRBV27; cdr3_aa: CASSPRDGGEPQHF
d_call: .; v_call: TRBV20-1; cdr3_aa: CSVRIGGSPYNEQFF
d_call: TRBD1; v_call: TRBV12-3/TRBV12-4; cdr3_aa: CASSRTGTVNEKLFF
d_call: TRBD1; v_call: TRBV27; cdr3_aa: CASSLHPGQRSQHF
d_call: .; v_call: TRBV9; cdr3_aa: CASGGLSYEQYF
d_call: .; v_call: TRBV11-2; cdr3_aa: CASAALQVSYEQYF
d_call: .; v_call: TRBV4-1; cdr3_aa: CASSQDQVGGVNTEAFF
d_call: TRBD2; v_call: TRBV6-2/TRBV6-3; cdr3_aa: CASSYSTTGTSGRLEQFF
d_call: .; v_call: TRBV19; cdr3_aa: CASRDSTLNQPQHF
d_call: .; v_call: TRBV4-1; cdr3_aa: CASSQDTGRGIGELFF
d_call: TRBD1; v_call: TRBV7-2; cdr3_aa: CASSPNPTGASYGYTF